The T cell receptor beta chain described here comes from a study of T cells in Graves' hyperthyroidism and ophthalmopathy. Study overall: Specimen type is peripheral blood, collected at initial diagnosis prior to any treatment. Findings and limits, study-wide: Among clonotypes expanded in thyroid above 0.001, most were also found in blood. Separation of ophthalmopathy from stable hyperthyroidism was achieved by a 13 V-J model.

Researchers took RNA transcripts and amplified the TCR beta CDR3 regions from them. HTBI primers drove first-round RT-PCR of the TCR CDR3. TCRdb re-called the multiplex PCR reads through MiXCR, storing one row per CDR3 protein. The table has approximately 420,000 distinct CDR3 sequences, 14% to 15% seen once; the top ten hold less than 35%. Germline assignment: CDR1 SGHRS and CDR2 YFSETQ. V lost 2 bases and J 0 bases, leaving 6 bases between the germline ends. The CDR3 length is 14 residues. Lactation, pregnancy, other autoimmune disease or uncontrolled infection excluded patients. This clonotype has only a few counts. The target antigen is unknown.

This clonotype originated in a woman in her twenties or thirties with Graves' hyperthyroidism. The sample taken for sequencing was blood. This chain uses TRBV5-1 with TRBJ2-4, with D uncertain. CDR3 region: CASSFSQAKNIQYF. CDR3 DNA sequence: TGCGCCAGCAGCTTTTCACAAGCCAAAAACATTCAGTACTTC.